This is a list of T cell receptor beta chains from one sample in a study of tumor-infiltrating lymphocytes in primary liver carcinoma. TCRdb redid the calling of the multiplex PCR reads with MiXCR, one entry per CDR3 protein. Of 50,000 to 60,000 distinct CDR3 sequences in the sample, about 78% were seen once. The sample was liver tumor tissue from sampling region 5. These receptors were obtained from a middle-aged man with primary liver carcinoma and hepatitis B virus infection. Both conserved end residues are part of each CDR3. D genes are given only for firm matches. Clone size is shown for a subset of rows, as once, few, many or a class of expanded clone.

clone size | D gene | J gene | V gene | CDR3 DNA | CDR3 protein
NA | NA | TRBJ1-2 | TRBV6-1 | TGTGCCAGCAGCAAGAGCGCCGAGGGGTACGACGGCTACACCTTC | CASSKSAEGYDGYTF
NA | TRBD1 | TRBJ2-4 | TRBV28 | TGTGCCAGCAGGAGCTTACAGGGGATGGGGTGCTTC | CASRSLQGMGCF
NA | TRBD2 | TRBJ2-3 | TRBV11-2 | TGTGCCAGCAACCTGGAAACTGGGAGGGTCGGAGATACCCAATATTTT | CASNLETGRVGDTQYF
NA | NA | TRBJ1-6 | TRBV19 | TGTGCCAGTAGTATCAAGACCCGCAATAATCCACCCCTCCACTTT | CASSIKTRNNPPLHF
NA | TRBD2 | TRBJ2-6 | TRBV4-2 | TGTGCCAACAGCCAAGCTGGGACTAGTGGTACTGGGGCCGACGTCCTGACTTTC | CANSQAGTSGTGADVLTF
NA | NA | TRBJ2-4 | TRBV28 | TGTACCAACAGCCCTCCCGGGTTGGCAAGAAACATTCAGTACTTC | CTNSPPGLARNIQYF
NA | NA | TRBJ2-1 | TRBV11-3 | TGTGCCAGCAGTTTAGGGGAAGGCGCTAGCTCCTATAATGAGCAGTTCTTC | CASSLGEGASSYNEQFF
NA | NA | TRBJ1-1 | TRBV28 | TGTGCCAGCACCCAAATGGCGGTTGGCACTGAAGCTTTTTTT | CASTQMAVGTEAFF
NA | NA | TRBJ2-7 | TRBV11-2 | TGTGCCAGCAGCTTCAACAGGCCCCGACGTTCTTCGTACGGTTACGAGCAGTACTTC | CASSFNRPRRSSYGYEQYF
once | NA | TRBJ1-1 | TRBV5-5 | TGTGCCAGCAGCCATGAGGGTGGGCGGTATACTGAAGCTTTCTTC | CASSHEGGRYTEAFF
many | TRBD1 | TRBJ1-1 | TRBV5-1 | TGCGCCAGCAGCTTCGGACAGGGCACTGAAGCTTTCTTT | CASSFGQGTEAFF
NA | NA | TRBJ2-6 | TRBV11-2 | TGTGCCAGCAGCTTCAATCGGGCTGGGGCCAACCTCCTGACTTTC | CASSFNRAGANLLTF
once | NA | TRBJ2-1 | TRBV5-8 | TGTGCCAGCAACTTGGGGACCGGGAACAATGAGCAGTTCTTC | CASNLGTGNNEQFF
NA | NA | TRBJ2-1 | TRBV5-6 | TGTGCCAGCAGCTTGGGACGGAGCCGCTTTGGGTACAGTGAGAAGTTCTTC | CASSLGRSRFGYSEKFF
NA | NA | TRBJ1-2 | TRBV29-1 | TGCAGCAGAGGAGAATTGAACTATGGTTACACCTTC | CSRGELNYGYTF
many | NA | TRBJ2-5 | TRBV7-9 | TGTGCCAGCAGCCCCCAGGTGACGCAAGAGACCCAGTACTTC | CASSPQVTQETQYF
NA | NA | TRBJ2-7 | TRBV11-2 | TGCGCTAGCAGCTTAGATGCTAGGGGCTACGAGCTGTACTTC | CASSLDARGYELYF
NA | NA | TRBJ2-1 | TRBV28 | TGTGCCAGCAATTCTTTTTTATCACATCTCTTC | CASNSFLSHLF
NA | TRBD2 | TRBJ2-2 | TRBV30 | TGTGCCTGGAATTGGCTAGCGGGAGGCACCGGGGAGCTGTTTTTT | CAWNWLAGGTGELFF
NA | NA | TRBJ1-5 | TRBV11-2 | TGTGCCAGCAGCTTAGTAGGAGTAACAGGGAGCGATCAGCACCAGCATTTT | CASSLVGVTGSDQHQHF
NA | NA | TRBJ2-6 | TRBV11-1 | TGTGCCAGCAGCAACACGGGGCCCTCTGGGGCCAACGTCCTGACTTTC | CASSNTGPSGANVLTF
NA | NA | TRBJ2-3 | TRBV29-1 | TGCAGCGTTAGGTTGCTAAACATCAGAACAGATATGCAGTATTTT | CSVRLLNIRTDMQYF
NA | NA | TRBJ2-7 | TRBV12-3/TRBV12-4 | TGTGCCAGCAGTTTCGGCGCGAGGGCCGTCTATGAGCAGTACTTC | CASSFGARAVYEQYF
NA | NA | TRBJ2-1 | TRBV5-1 | TGCGCCAGCAGCTTGGGTCTAGTGGGAGAGGAGTTCTTC | CASSLGLVGEEFF
NA | TRBD1 | TRBJ1-2 | TRBV7-2 | TGTGCCAGCACCCCGCCACCGGGACAGGGCTATGGCTACACCTTC | CASTPPPGQGYGYTF
NA | NA | TRBJ2-1 | TRBV6-5 | TGTGCCAGCAGAACCGGACAGGGAGGGAATGAGCCGTTCTTC | CASRTGQGGNEPFF
NA | NA | TRBJ1-5 | TRBV7-9 | TGTGATAGCAGCTTAGCGGATGCGCCCCAGCATTTT | CDSSLADAPQHF
many | NA | TRBJ2-7 | TRBV28 | TGTGCCAGCAGTCCCGGACAGTTAATGCAGTACTTC | CASSPGQLMQYF
NA | TRBD2 | TRBJ2-2 | TRBV20-1 | TGCAGTGCCCCGGGTAGCGGGAGTCTTACCGGGGAGCTGTTTTTT | CSAPGSGSLTGELFF
NA | NA | TRBJ2-1 | TRBV6-2/TRBV6-3 | TGTGCCAGCAGTTACACGGTGGGAGACCTTAATGAGCAGTTCTTC | CASSYTVGDLNEQFF
NA | TRBD2 | TRBJ2-7 | TRBV11-2 | TGTGCCAGCAGCCAGGGACTAGCGGGTTCCCCTTTCTACGAGCAGTACTTC | CASSQGLAGSPFYEQYF
NA | TRBD2 | TRBJ2-3 | TRBV30 | TGCGCCTGGAGTCCAACGGGAGGGCAGTATTTT | CAWSPTGGQYF
once | NA | TRBJ2-1 | TRBV11-2 | TGTGCCAGTAGCTTAGATGCTAGCTGGAGGTCTCTGTTCTTC | CASSLDASWRSLFF
NA | NA | TRBJ2-1 | TRBV11-3 | TGTGCCGGCAGCTTAAGGGAAGGCGCTAACTTCTACAATGAGCAGTTCTTC | CAGSLREGANFYNEQFF
NA | NA | TRBJ2-7 | TRBV5-4 | TGTGCCAGCAGCTTGGTCCTAAACTCCTACGAGCAGTACTTC | CASSLVLNSYEQYF
NA | NA | TRBJ2-5 | TRBV29-1 | TGCAGCGTTGAGGATCCTGTTCGGGAGACCCAATGCTTC | CSVEDPVRETQCF
NA | NA | TRBJ1-2 | TRBV4-3 | TGCGCCAGCAGCCAAAGAGAGGGAGGCAGAGGCTACACCTTC | CASSQREGGRGYTF
NA | NA | TRBJ2-7 | TRBV29-1 | TGCAGCGCCATGACATCTGGGGCCGGCTCTCCCTACGGGCAGTACTTC | CSAMTSGAGSPYGQYF
many | NA | TRBJ2-1 | TRBV12-3/TRBV12-4 | TGTGCCAGCAGTCCAACCCTAGGGACTAGAGACAGGGAATCCTACAATGAGCAGTTCTTC | CASSPTLGTRDRESYNEQFF
NA | NA | TRBJ2-7 | TRBV4-1 | TGCGCCATTAGCCTAGATAAGGCACTAGCCATGGCGCAGTACTTC | CAISLDKALAMAQYF
NA | TRBD1 | TRBJ1-6 | TRBV10-3 | TGTACCATCTGGACAGGGGGTTACATTTCACCCCTCCACTTT | CTIWTGGYISPLHF
NA | NA | TRBJ1-6 | TRBV20-1 | TGCAGTGCTAGAGATCAAGGCTGTACGGGAAATTCACCCCTCCACTTT | CSARDQGCTGNSPLHF